A selection of T cell receptor beta chains follows, all from one sample in a study of cytomegalovirus exposure and HLA in healthy donors. TCRdb keeps only in-frame clones here, not all; method: immunoSEQ multiplex PCR. The repertoire holds 140,000 to 150,000 clones, with approximately 80% as singletons. The specimen sequenced was PBMCs. The receptors derive from a male donor in good health and CMV-seronegative. Both conserved end residues are part of each CDR3. Fields, in order: V gene, D gene, clone size, J gene, CDR3 protein, CDR3 DNA. A D gene is named only where the DNA matches it firmly. Rows give clone size only sometimes, using once, few, many, or a class for an expanded clone.

v_call: TRBV7-9; d_call: TRBD1; clone_size: NA; j_call: TRBJ2-1; cdr3_aa: CASSPRTGDYNEQFF; cdr3_nt: TGTGCCAGCAGCCCGCGGACAGGGGACTACAATGAGCAGTTCTTC
v_call: TRBV29-1; d_call: TRBD1; clone_size: NA; j_call: TRBJ2-3; cdr3_aa: CSVRQGVDTQYF; cdr3_nt: TGCAGCGTTCGACAGGGAGTAGATACGCAGTATTTT
v_call: TRBV12-5; d_call: TRBD1; clone_size: once; j_call: TRBJ1-5; cdr3_aa: CASGLGTGGAGQPQHF; cdr3_nt: TGTGCTAGTGGTTTGGGGACAGGGGGCGCCGGTCAGCCCCAGCATTTT
v_call: TRBV4-2; d_call: TRBD2; clone_size: once; j_call: TRBJ2-3; cdr3_aa: CASSQTTSSGTDTQYF; cdr3_nt: TGTGCCAGCAGCCAGACGACTAGCTCTGGCACAGATACGCAGTATTTT
v_call: TRBV10-2; d_call: TRBD2; clone_size: NA; j_call: TRBJ2-1; cdr3_aa: CASSDHSGKTNEQFF; cdr3_nt: TGCGCCAGCAGTGATCATAGCGGGAAAACCAATGAGCAGTTCTTC
v_call: TRBV29-1; d_call: TRBD1; clone_size: once; j_call: TRBJ1-1; cdr3_aa: CSVPDRVDTEAFF; cdr3_nt: TGCAGCGTCCCGGACAGGGTGGATACTGAAGCTTTCTTT
v_call: TRBV7-3; d_call: NA; clone_size: NA; j_call: TRBJ2-1; cdr3_aa: CASSQDSMPGNEQFF; cdr3_nt: TGTGCCAGCAGCCAAGATTCTATGCCGGGCAATGAGCAGTTCTTC
v_call: TRBV11-2; d_call: TRBD2; clone_size: NA; j_call: TRBJ2-5; cdr3_aa: CASRRAGAETQYF; cdr3_nt: TGTGCCAGCAGACGAGCGGGAGCGGAGACCCAGTACTTC
v_call: TRBV6-1; d_call: NA; clone_size: few; j_call: TRBJ1-2; cdr3_aa: CAHQHPGPTNYGYTF; cdr3_nt: TGTGCACACCAGCACCCAGGCCCCACTAACTATGGCTACACCTTC
v_call: TRBV7-3; d_call: NA; clone_size: NA; j_call: TRBJ2-7; cdr3_aa: CASSFGEQYF; cdr3_nt: TGTGCCAGCAGCTTCGGCGAGCAGTACTTC
v_call: TRBV21-1; d_call: NA; clone_size: few; j_call: TRBJ1-1; cdr3_aa: CASSKGGTGTGIQNTEAFF; cdr3_nt: TGTGCCAGCAGCAAAGGAGGGACAGGCACCGGAATACAGAACACTGAAGCTTTCTTT